This TCR beta chain was identified during a study of T cell repertoires in cytomegalovirus infection. TCRdb passed the reads through MiXCR, listing each CDR3 protein once. Of some 680,000 distinct CDR3 sequences detected, roughly a third appear once; the ten largest clones hold 2.8%. The CDR3 is 14 amino acids. V was shortened by 2 bases and J by 9 bases, with 14 bases between the two germline ends. Germline-derived CDR1 and CDR2 are MNHNS and SASEGT. This sequence joins TRBV6-1 and TRBJ1-5, with D maybe TRBD1 (5 bases). This TCR derives from a human donor in good health (CMV status not recorded). Some clones in this sample may be carry-over from other donors' samples. The material sequenced was PBMCs. CDR3 residues: CASSELGPQGPQHF. CDR3 in DNA: TGTGCCAGCAGTGAACTCGGGCCCCAGGGGCCCCAGCATTTT.